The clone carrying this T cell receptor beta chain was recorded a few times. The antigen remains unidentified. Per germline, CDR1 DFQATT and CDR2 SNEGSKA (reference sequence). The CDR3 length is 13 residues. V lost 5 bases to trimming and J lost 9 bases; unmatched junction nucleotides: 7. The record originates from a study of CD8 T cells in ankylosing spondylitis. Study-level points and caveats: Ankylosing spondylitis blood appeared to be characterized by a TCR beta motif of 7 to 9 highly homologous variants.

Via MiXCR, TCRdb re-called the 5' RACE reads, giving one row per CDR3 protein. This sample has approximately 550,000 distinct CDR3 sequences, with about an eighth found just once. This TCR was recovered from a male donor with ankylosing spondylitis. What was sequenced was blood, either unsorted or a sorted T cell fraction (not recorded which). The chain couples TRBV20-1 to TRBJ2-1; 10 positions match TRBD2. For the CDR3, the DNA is TGCAGTGCTTGGGGACTAGCGTCGACTGAGCAGTTCTTC. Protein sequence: CSAWGLASTEQFF.